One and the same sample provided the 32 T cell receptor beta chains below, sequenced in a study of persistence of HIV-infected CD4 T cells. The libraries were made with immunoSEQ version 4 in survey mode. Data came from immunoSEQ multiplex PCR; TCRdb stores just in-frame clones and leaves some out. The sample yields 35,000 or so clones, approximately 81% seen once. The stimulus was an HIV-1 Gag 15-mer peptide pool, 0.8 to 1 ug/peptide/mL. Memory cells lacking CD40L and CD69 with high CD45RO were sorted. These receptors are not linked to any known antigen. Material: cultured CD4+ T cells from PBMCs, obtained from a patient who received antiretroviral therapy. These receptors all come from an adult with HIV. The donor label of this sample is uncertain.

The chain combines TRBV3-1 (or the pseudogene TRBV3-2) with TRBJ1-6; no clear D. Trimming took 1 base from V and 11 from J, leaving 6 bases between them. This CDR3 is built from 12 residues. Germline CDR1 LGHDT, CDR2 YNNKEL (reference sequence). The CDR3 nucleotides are TGTGCCAGCAGCCAAGGTCTACCACCCCTCCACTTT. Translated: CASSQGLPPLHF.

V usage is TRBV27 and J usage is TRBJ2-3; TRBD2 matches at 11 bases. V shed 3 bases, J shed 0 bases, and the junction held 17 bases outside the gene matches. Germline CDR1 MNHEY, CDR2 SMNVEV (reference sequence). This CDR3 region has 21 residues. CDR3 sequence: CASSFRLIVLAGGNSTDTQYF. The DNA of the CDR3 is TGTGCCAGCAGTTTTAGGTTGATCGTCCTAGCGGGGGGCAATAGCACAGATACGCAGTATTTT.

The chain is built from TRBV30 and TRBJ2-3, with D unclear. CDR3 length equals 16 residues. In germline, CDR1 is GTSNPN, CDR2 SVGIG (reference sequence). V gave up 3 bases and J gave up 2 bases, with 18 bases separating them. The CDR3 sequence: CAWSAKTSKTTDTQYF. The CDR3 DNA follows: TGTGCCTGGAGCGCAAAGACCTCCAAAACCACAGATACGCAGTATTTT.

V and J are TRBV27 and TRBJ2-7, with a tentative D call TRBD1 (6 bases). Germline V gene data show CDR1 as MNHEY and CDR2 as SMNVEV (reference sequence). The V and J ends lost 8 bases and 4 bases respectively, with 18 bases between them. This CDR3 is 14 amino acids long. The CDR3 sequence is CASSWQGRKYEQYF. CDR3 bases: TGTGCCAGCTCCTGGCAGGGGCGAAAATACGAGCAGTACTTC.

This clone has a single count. The CDR3 nucleotides read TGTGCCAGCAGCGTAGCCCTAAAGGGGCAGGGAATGAACACTGAAGCTTTCTTT. Residues: CASSVALKGQGMNTEAFF. The V and J genes are TRBV9 and TRBJ1-1; TRBD1 is a possible D gene (5 bases). The CDR3 totals 18 residues. The V end lost 0 bases, the J end lost 0 bases, and 18 bases lay between the germline ends. The V gene's germline CDR1 is SGDLS and CDR2 YYNGEE.

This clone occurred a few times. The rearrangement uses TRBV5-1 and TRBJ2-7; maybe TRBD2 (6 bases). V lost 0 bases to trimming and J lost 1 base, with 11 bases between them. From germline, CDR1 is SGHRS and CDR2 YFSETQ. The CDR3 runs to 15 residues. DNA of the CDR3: TGCGCCAGCAGCTTGGAGCCGGGGGTATCCTACGAGCAGTACTTC. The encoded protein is CASSLEPGVSYEQYF.

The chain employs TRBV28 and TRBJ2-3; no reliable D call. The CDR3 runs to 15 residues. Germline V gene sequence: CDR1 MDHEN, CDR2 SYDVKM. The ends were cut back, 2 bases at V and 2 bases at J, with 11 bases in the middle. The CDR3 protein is CASSLDQSYTDTQYF. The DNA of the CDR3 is TGTGCCAGCAGTTTAGATCAGAGTTACACAGATACGCAGTATTTT.

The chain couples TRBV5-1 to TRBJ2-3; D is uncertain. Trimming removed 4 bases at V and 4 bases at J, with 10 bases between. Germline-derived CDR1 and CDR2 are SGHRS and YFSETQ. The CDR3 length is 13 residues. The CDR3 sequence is CASSPGVPDTQYF. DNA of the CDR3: TGCGCCAGCAGCCCCGGTGTCCCAGATACGCAGTATTTT.

The CDR3 loop reads CASSWGTGDSTNEKLFF. The CDR3, as DNA: TGCGCCAGCAGCTGGGGGACAGGTGACTCAACTAATGAAAAACTGTTTTTT. The chain combines TRBV5-1 with TRBJ1-4, with 8 bases identical to TRBD1. From germline, CDR1 is SGHRS and CDR2 YFSETQ. Losses at the gene ends were 3 bases for V and 0 bases for J; bases not matched to a gene: 7. The CDR3 totals 17 residues.

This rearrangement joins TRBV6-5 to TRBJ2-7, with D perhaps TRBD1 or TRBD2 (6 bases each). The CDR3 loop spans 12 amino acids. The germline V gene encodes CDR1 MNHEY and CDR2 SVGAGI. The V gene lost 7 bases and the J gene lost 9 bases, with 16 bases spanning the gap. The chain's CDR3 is CASTQRGGLQYF. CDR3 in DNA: TGTGCCAGCACCCAGAGAGGGGGGCTGCAGTACTTC.

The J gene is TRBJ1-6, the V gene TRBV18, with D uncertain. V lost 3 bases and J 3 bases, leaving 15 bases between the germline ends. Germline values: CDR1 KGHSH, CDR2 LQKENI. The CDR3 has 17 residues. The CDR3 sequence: CASSPLGGSGYNSPLHF. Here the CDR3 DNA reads TGTGCCAGCTCACCCTTGGGTGGGTCGGGCTATAATTCACCCCTCCACTTT.

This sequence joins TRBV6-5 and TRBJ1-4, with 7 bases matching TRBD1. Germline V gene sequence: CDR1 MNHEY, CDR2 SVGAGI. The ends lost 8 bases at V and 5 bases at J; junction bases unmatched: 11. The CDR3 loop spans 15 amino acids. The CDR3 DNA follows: TGTGCCAGCGGATCTTCAGGGGGTTCAAATGAAAAACTGTTTTTT. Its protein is CASGSSGGSNEKLFF.

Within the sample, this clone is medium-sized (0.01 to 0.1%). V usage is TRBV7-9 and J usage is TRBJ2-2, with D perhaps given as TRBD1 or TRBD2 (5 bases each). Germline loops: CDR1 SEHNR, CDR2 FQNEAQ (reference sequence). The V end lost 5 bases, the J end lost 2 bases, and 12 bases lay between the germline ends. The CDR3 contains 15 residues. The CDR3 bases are TGTGCCAGCAGCCCGGGACGGCAAAACACCGGGGAGCTGTTTTTT. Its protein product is CASSPGRQNTGELFF.

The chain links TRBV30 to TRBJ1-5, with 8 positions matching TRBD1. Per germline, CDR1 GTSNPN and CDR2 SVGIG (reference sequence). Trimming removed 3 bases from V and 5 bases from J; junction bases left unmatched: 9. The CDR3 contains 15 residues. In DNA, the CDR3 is TGTGCCTGGAGCAATGGACAGGGCTCGGATCAGCCCCAGCATTTT. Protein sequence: CAWSNGQGSDQPQHF.

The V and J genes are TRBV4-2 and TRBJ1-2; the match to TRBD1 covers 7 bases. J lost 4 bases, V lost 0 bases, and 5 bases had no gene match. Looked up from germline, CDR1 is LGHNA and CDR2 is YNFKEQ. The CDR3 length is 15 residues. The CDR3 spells CASSQDQGVFYGYTF. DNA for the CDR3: TGTGCCAGCAGCCAAGATCAGGGGGTCTTCTATGGCTACACCTTC.

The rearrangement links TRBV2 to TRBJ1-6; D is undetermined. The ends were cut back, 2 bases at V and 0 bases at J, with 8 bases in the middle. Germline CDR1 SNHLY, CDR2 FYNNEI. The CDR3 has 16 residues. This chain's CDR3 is CASSEQWSSYNSPLHF. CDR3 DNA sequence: TGTGCCAGCAGTGAACAGTGGAGCTCCTATAATTCACCCCTCCACTTT.

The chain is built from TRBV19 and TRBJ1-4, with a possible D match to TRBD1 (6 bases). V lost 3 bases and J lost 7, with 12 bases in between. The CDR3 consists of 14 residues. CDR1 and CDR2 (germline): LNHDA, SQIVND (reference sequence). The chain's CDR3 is CASSIRGRAEKLFF. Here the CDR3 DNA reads TGTGCCAGTAGTATCCGGGGGCGGGCTGAAAAACTGTTTTTT.

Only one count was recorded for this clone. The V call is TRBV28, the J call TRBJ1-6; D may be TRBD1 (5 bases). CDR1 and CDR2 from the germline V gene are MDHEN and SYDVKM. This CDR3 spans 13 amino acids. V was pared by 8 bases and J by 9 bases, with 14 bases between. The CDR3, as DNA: TGTGCCAGCCGCTCGGGGGGTGGTTCACCCCTCCACTTT. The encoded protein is CASRSGGGSPLHF.

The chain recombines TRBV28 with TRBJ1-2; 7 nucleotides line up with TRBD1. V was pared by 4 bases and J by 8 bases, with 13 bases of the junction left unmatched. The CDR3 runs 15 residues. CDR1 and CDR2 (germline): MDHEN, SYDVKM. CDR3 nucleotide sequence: TGTGCCAGCAGTTCGCAGGGACAGTCGATCACAGGCTACACCTTC. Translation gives CASSSQGQSITGYTF.

The CDR3 DNA reads TGTGCCAGCAACGTGGGACTCTCTGGGGCCAACGTCCTGACTTTC. Translating gives CASNVGLSGANVLTF. This chain connects TRBV2 to TRBJ2-6; possible D gene TRBD2, 6 bases. V lost 7 bases and J lost 0, with 10 bases in between. The CDR3 covers 15 residues. Germline V CDR1 and CDR2: SNHLY, FYNNEI.

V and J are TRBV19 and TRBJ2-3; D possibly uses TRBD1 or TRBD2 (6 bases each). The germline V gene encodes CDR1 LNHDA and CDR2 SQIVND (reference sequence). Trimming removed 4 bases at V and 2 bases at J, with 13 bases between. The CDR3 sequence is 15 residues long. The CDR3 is CASSKRGPHTDTQYF. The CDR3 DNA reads TGTGCCAGTAGTAAACGGGGGCCCCACACAGATACGCAGTATTTT.

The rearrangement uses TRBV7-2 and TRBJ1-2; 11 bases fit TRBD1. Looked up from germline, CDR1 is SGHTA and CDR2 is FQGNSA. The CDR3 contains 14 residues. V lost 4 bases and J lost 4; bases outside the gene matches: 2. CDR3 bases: TGTGCCAGCAGCTCCGGGACAGGGGGCTATGGCTACACCTTC. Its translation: CASSSGTGGYGYTF.

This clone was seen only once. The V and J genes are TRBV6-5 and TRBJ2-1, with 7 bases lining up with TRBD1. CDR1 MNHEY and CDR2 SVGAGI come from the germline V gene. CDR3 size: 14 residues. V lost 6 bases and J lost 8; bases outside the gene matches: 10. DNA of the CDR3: TGTGCCAGCAGCCGCCGGACAGGTCTGGATGAGCAGTTCTTC. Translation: CASSRRTGLDEQFF.

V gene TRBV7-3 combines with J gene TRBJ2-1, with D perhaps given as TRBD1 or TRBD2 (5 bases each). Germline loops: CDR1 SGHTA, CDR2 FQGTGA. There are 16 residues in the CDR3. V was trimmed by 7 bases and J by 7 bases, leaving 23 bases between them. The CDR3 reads CASTETGTTSPNEQFF. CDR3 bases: TGTGCCAGCACCGAAACCGGGACCACTTCCCCGAATGAGCAGTTCTTC.

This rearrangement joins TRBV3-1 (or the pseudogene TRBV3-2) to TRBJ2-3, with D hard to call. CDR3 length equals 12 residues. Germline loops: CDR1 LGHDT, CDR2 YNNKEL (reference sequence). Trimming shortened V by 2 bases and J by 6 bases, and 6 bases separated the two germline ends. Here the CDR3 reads CASSQPPDTQYF. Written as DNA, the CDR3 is TGTGCCAGCAGCCAACCTCCGGATACGCAGTATTTT.

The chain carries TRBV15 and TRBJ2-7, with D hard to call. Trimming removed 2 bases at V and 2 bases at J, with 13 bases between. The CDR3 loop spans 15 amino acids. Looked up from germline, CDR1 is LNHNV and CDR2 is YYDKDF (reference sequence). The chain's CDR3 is CATSRSVQSTYEQYF. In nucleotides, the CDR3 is TGTGCCACCAGCAGATCAGTGCAATCGACCTACGAGCAGTACTTC.

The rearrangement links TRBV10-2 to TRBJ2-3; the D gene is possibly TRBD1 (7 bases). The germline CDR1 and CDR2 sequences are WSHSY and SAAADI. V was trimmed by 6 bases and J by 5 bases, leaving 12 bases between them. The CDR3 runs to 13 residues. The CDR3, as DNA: TGCGCCAGCAGACCGGGGGACAGAGATACGCAGTATTTT. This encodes CASRPGDRDTQYF.

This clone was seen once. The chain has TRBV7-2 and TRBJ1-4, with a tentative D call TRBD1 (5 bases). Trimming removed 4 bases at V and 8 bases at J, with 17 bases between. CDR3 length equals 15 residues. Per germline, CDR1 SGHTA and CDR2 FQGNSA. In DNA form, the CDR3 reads TGTGCCAGCAGCTATTGGGGGACTCCTTCCGAAAAACTGTTTTTT. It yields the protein CASSYWGTPSEKLFF.

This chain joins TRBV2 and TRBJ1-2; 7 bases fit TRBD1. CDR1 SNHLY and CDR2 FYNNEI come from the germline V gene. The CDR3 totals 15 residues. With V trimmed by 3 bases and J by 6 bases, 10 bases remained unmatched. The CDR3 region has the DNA TGTGCCAGCAGTGACCAGGGGGTAGCGGGGGATGGCTACACCTTC. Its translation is CASSDQGVAGDGYTF. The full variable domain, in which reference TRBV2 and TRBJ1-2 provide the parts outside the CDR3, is EPEVTQTPSHQVTQMGQEVILRCVPISNHLYFYWYRQILGQKVEFLVSFYNNEISEKSEIFDDQFSVERPDGSNFTLKIRSTKLEDSAMYFCASSDQGVAGDGYTFGSGTRLTVV.

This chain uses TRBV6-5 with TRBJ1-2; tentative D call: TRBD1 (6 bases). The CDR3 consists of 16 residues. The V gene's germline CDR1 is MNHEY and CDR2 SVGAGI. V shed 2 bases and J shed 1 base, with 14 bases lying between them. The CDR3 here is CASSYGEQQGNYGYTF. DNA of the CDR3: TGTGCCAGCAGTTACGGGGAACAACAGGGTAACTATGGCTACACCTTC.

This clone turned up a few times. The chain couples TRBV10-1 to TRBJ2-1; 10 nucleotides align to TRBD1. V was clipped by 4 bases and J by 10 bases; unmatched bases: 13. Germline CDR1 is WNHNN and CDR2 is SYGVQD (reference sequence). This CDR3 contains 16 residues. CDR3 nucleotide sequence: TGCGCCAGCAGTGCCCAACCGGGACAGGGGACTTGGGAGCAGTTCTTC. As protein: CASSAQPGQGTWEQFF.

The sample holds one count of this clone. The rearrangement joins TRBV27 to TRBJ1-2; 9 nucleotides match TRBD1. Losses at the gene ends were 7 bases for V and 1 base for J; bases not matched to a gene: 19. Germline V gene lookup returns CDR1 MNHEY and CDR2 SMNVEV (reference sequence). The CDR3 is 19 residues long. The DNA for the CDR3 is TGTGCCAGCACCACCCTTTACAAGTCGGGACAGGGATTTAACTATGGCTACACCTTC. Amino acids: CASTTLYKSGQGFNYGYTF.